This paragraph reports one T cell receptor (beta chain). The record originates from a study of blood T cell repertoires in COVID-19. On the study more broadly: The United States, Italy and Spain provided the acute and convalescent COVID-19 samples. The cDNA or gDNA used as material had been derived from T cells, B-cell-depleted T cells, or PBMCs.

Authors' processing steps: Estimation of nucleated cell counts relied on the amplification of reference gene primers. Assay: immunoSEQ multiplex PCR; the TCRdb copy retains only in-frame clones and omits some. That table is the source of V, J and clone size, and D and trimming were worked out from the DNA. The data show roughly 230,000 clones, 80% to 90% seen once. Germline CDR1 reads GTSNPN; CDR2 reads SVGIG (reference sequence). Trimming stripped 1 base from V and 8 bases from J, with 3 bases between. The CDR3 is 11 amino acids. The source is a middle-aged woman who had recovered from COVID-19. The sequenced material came from peripheral blood. This chain joins TRBV30 and TRBJ1-6, with D uncertain. CDR3 bases: TGTGCCTGGAGTGCGTATTCACCCCTCCACTTT. It encodes CAWSAYSPLHF. The full variable domain, completed using reference TRBV30 and TRBJ1-6, is SQTIHQWPATLVQPVGSPLSLECTVEGTSNPNLYWYRQAAGRGLQLLFYSVGIGQISSEVPQNLSASRPQDRQFILSSKKLLLSDSGFYLCAWSAYSPLHFGNGTRLTVT.